This TCR beta chain was recorded in a study of cytomegalovirus exposure and HLA in healthy donors. Study results and caveats: According to the study, 160 or so TCR beta chains were cytomegalovirus-associated. The classifier, whose performance was assessed in both the original and validation cohorts, reportedly diagnosed cytomegalovirus status with high specificity and sensitivity. In the roughly 120 validation repertoires, a later analysis found that first-cohort TCR clusters tended to co-occur.

Measured with immunoSEQ multiplex PCR; TCRdb has only the in-frame clones, and not every one. Of 300,000 or so clones in the sample, approximately 91% were seen once. The 120-subject validation cohort, separate from the roughly 700-subject first cohort, included the donors. To note about this clone: What it binds is not known.

The CDR3 is made up of 14 amino acids. Trimming pared 4 bases from V and 9 bases from J, leaving 14 bases between. Germline V gene data show CDR1 as SGHRS and CDR2 as YFSETQ. Material for sequencing was PBMCs. The chain has TRBV5-1 and TRBJ1-6; D is unresolved. This receptor was obtained from a man aged 30-40 years in good health and CMV-seronegative. The DNA for the CDR3 is TGCGCCAGCAGCGAGGTCGAAGCGTTTTCACCCCTCCACTTT. Translating gives CASSEVEAFSPLHF.